This T cell receptor beta chain was observed in a study of Ad26.COV2.S vaccination and SARS-CoV-2 variants. Study observations and caveats: Participants in the vaccine arm had higher spike-specific TCR breadth; placebo recipients had lower. Using TCR breadth and depth analyses may have led to underestimated total T cell responses. A substantial breadth of spike-specific CD8+ and CD4+ T cell responses after vaccination has been reported.

This CDR3 comprises 14 residues. V lost 5 bases and J 0 bases, leaving 10 bases between the germline ends. Germline-derived CDR1 and CDR2 are SGHTA and FQGNSA. Points on this clone: What it binds is unknown.

TCRdb keeps only in-frame clones here, not all; method: immunoSEQ multiplex PCR. The profile shows about 97,000 clones, around 80% of them singletons. This chain links TRBV7-2 with TRBJ1-2; no reliable D call. The sample was peripheral blood, taken after recovery from COVID-19. The sequence was collected from a human donor who had recovered from COVID-19. The CDR3: CASSEDRTNYGYTF. The CDR3 bases are TGTGCCAGCAGCGAGGACCGGACTAACTATGGCTACACCTTC.